This T cell receptor beta chain was captured in a study of cytomegalovirus exposure and HLA in healthy donors (dated 2017 in TCRdb). About the study as a whole: According to a later analysis, one platform produced both the 100 to 150 validation repertoires and the 620 or so repertoires of the first cohort. To predict cytomegalovirus infection status, the study brought together high-throughput TCR immunosequencing, statistical association of individual TCRs with disease status, and machine learning. The study was designed to test whether signatures of past pathogen exposure could be identified by cataloging public T cell receptors. In addition to the first cohort of approximately 670 subjects, a separate validation cohort of approximately 130 different subjects was used. Overall study results and their limits: In vitro tests confirmed that a few of the cytomegalovirus-associated TCR beta chains recognize cytomegalovirus antigens. The study listed around 160 TCR beta chains as associated with cytomegalovirus. Across donors, most TCR sequences were observed very rarely, whereas some public TCRs were present in many individuals. A later analysis lacked HLA typing for the validation cohort, so it scored co-occurrence in that cohort across all 110 or so repertoires. The classifier was reported to diagnose cytomegalovirus status with high specificity and sensitivity in both the original cohort and the validation cohort. The authors suggested that the approach could potentially be generalized to other disease states and immunological phenotypes. In a later analysis, TCRs clustered in the first cohort were found to also tend to co-occur in the roughly 130 validation repertoires, with approximately 95% of cluster scores above 0.

The protocol used for the library was the immunoSEQ multiplex PCR assay. The original pipeline was this. A statistical classification framework was developed to diagnose cytomegalovirus status using the catalog of TCR beta chain sequences. TCRdb re-hosts the immuneACCESS table, in-frame sequences only. Its copies lack some clones; in the studies checked, an unresolved V gene accounts for under half of them, and the cause for the rest is not known. V and J calls and clone size are copied from that table; D and trimming were computed from the DNA. The sample yields 150,000 to 200,000 clones; 86% were counted once. The top ten hold roughly 6.6% of the sample. V loses 5 bases, J loses 1 base, and the germline ends lie 20 bases apart. The germline V gene encodes CDR1 MNHEY and CDR2 SMNVEV (reference sequence). Including the terminal cysteine and phenylalanine, the CDR3 comprises 17 residues. Left in the record is the CDR3 DNA by itself, 51 bases read in frame from the first base.

Regarding this clone: Its antigen remains undetermined. No much larger clonotype is one base removed from it; base qualities were not supplied.

Donors formed part of the validation cohort, which comprised 120 or so subjects and was distinct from the first cohort of under 750 subjects. The source of this sequence is a man aged 30 to 45 in good health and CMV-seropositive. Specimen: PBMCs. Recombination connected TRBV27 to TRBJ1-1, with no confident D gene call. The CDR3 protein: CASSPLLGLEGNTEAFF. In nucleotide form, the sequence is TGTGCCAGCAGTCCGCTCTTAGGGCTTGAGGGGAACACTGAAGCTTTCTTT.